A selection of T cell receptor beta chains follows, all from one sample in a study of cytomegalovirus exposure and HLA in healthy donors. TCRdb's table, derived via immunoSEQ multiplex PCR, lists solely in-frame clones and lacks some. The sample table sets out 20,000 to 25,000 clones. The specimen sequenced was PBMCs. These receptors originate from a man aged 55 to 70 in good health and CMV-seropositive. Each CDR3 is given with its conserved first and last residue.

>TRBJ2-6|TRBV5-1
CASSGGQGAYGANVLTF
>TRBJ1-5|TRBV30
CAWSKDRINQPQHF
>TRBJ1-1|TRBV7-7
CASSLFFNTEAFF
>TRBJ2-1|TRBV5-1
CASSLRQGAYNEQFF
>TRBJ1-2|TRBV18
CASSPGTADGYTF
>TRBJ1-2|TRBV6-5
CASRPPPGQNGYTF
>TRBJ1-4|TRBV7-9
CASGPAGEEKLFF
>TRBJ2-2|TRBV4-1
CASSQDQRGYRGRNTGELFF
>TRBJ1-5|TRBV7-9
CASSPAGGQPQHF
>TRBJ2-5|TRBV5-1
CASSFGGPETQYF
>TRBJ2-2|TRBV27
CASSLSLTGYAGELFF
>TRBJ2-5|TRBV7-9
CASSLAQGQGQETQYF
>TRBJ2-7|TRBV6-1
CASSEATTGSYEQYF
>TRBJ2-7|TRBV7-2
CASSSGQDYEQYF
>TRBJ1-1|TRBV5-6
CASIRGAMNTEAFF
>TRBJ2-3|TRBV5-1
CASSPREDTQYF
>TRBJ1-1|TRBV2
CASTKEGWDTEAFF
>TRBJ2-7|TRBV11-3
CASSSQANYEQYF
>TRBJ1-1|TRBV18
CASGAGQVETEAFF
>TRBJ2-3|TRBV11-1
CASSRYTSQGITDTQYF
>TRBJ2-7|TRBV11-2
CASSLVRGRYEQYF
>TRBJ1-5|TRBV11-2
CASSYDFNQPQHF
>TRBJ1-2|TRBV9
CASSAVFQGMHTF
>TRBJ1-5|TRBV2
CASSLGQGNQPQHF
>TRBJ2-5|TRBV25-1
CASSQGWEQYF
>TRBJ2-1|TRBV11-2
CASSLGTGGVNEQFF
>TRBJ1-2|TRBV4-2
CASSQEGVAGYYGYTF
>TRBJ2-2|TRBV29-1
CSVRTGNTGELFF
>TRBJ2-7|TRBV4-1
CASSQEKGNYEQYF
>TRBJ1-1|TRBV15
CATSERTVNTEAFF
>TRBJ2-1|TRBV30
CAWSVQLAGRSGEQFF
>TRBJ1-2|TRBV5-1
CASSLLPGVGNGYTF
>TRBJ2-3|TRBV29-1
CSVGDRTSTDTQYF
>TRBJ2-7|TRBV7-9
CASSSQTSGGSYEQYF
>TRBJ2-5|TRBV4-1
CASSLITSVKETQYF
>TRBJ2-1|TRBV30
CAWRGGEPGSDNEQFF
>TRBJ2-3|TRBV2
CASSEAALVDTQYF
>TRBJ2-1|TRBV18
CASSPRTSGNYNEQFF
>TRBJ2-7|TRBV18
CASSPPSGAGYEQYF
>TRBJ2-5|TRBV25-1
CASSEWGGFEETQYF
>TRBJ2-3|TRBV29-1
CSVTSGTDTQYF
>TRBJ2-7|TRBV10-2
CASSPDKPNEQYF
>TRBJ1-2|TRBV18
CASSPRTGDNYGYTF
>TRBJ1-5|TRBV6-6
CASRGQGNQPQHF
>TRBJ2-3|TRBV29-1
CSVVGLAGGDTQYF
>TRBJ2-7|TRBV5-6
CASSLSRGSAYEQYF
>TRBJ2-3|TRBV10-3
CAMGGRDTGDTQYF
>TRBJ2-5|TRBV6-5
CASSYGGLAGETQYF
>TRBJ2-1|TRBV27
CASSLSRGTGGHNEQFF
>TRBJ1-5|TRBV6-1
CASTGADYQPQHF
>TRBJ2-3|TRBV7-8
CASSLGSRNTQYF
>TRBJ2-3|TRBV13
CASTAGGTDTQYF